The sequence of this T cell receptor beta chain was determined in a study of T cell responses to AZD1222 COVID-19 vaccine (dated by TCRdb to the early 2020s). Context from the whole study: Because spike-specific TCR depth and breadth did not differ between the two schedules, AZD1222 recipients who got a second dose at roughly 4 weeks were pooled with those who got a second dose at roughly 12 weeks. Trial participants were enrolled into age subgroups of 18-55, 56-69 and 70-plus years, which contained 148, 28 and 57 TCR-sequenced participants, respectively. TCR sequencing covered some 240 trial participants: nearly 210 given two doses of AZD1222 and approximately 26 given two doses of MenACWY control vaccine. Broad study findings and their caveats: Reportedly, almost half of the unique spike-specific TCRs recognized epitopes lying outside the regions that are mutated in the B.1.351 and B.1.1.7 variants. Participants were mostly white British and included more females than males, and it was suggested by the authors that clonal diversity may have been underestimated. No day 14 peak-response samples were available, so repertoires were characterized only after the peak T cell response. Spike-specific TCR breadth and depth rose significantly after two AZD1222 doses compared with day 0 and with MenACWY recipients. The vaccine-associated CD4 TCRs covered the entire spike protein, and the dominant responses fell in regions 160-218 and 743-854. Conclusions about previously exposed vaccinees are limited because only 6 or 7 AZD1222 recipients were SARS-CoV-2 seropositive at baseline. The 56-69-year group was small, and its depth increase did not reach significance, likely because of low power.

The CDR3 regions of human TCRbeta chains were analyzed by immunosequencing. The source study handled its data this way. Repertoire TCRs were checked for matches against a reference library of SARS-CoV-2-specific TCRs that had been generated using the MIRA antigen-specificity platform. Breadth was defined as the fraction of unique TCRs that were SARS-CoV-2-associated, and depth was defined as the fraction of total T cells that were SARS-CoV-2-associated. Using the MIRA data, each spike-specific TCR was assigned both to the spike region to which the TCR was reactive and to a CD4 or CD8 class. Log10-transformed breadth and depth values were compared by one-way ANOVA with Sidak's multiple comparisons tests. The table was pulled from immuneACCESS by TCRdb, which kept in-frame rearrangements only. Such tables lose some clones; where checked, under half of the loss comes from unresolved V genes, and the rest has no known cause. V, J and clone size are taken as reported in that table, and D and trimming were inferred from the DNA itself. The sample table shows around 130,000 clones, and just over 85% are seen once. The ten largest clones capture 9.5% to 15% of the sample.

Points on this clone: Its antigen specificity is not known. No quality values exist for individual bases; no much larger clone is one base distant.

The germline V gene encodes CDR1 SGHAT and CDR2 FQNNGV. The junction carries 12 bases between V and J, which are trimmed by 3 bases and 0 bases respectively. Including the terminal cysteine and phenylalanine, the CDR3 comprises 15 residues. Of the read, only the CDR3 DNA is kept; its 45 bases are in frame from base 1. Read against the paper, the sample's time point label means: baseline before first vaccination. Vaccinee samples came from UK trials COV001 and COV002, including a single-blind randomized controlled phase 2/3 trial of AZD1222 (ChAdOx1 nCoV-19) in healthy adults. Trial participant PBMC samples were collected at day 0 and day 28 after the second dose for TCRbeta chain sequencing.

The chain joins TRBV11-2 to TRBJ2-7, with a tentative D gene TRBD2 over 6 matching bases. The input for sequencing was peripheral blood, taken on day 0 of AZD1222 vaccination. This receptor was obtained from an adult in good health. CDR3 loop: CASSFLAPFSYEQYF. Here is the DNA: TGTGCCAGCAGCTTTCTAGCGCCGTTCTCCTACGAGCAGTACTTC.